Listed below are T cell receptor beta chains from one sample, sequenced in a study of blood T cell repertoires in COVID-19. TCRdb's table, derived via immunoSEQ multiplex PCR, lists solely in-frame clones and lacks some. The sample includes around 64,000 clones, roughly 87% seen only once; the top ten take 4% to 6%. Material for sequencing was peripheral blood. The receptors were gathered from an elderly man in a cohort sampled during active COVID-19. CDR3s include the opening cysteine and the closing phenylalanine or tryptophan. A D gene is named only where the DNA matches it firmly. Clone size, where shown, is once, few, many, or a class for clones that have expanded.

CDR3 protein: CASSPGTGMNTEAFF
CDR3 DNA: TGCGCCAGCAGCCCAGGGACAGGGATGAACACTGAAGCTTTCTTT
J gene: TRBJ1-1
D gene: TRBD1
clone size: NA
V gene: TRBV5-1

CDR3 protein: CASSLDRGNEQFF
CDR3 DNA: TGTGCCAGCAGCTTGGACAGGGGCAATGAGCAGTTCTTC
J gene: TRBJ2-1
D gene: TRBD1
clone size: NA
V gene: TRBV5-4

CDR3 protein: CASSYGGYTEAFF
CDR3 DNA: TGTGCCAGCAGTTACGGGGGGTACACTGAAGCTTTCTTT
J gene: TRBJ1-1
D gene: NA
clone size: NA
V gene: TRBV6-5

CDR3 protein: CASSSGGSEFYEQYF
CDR3 DNA: TGTGCCAGCAGTTCGGGCGGGAGCGAATTCTACGAGCAGTACTTC
J gene: TRBJ2-7
D gene: TRBD2
clone size: once
V gene: TRBV3-1/TRBV3-2

CDR3 protein: CAWSPPQRDIQYF
CDR3 DNA: TGTGCCTGGAGCCCCCCGCAGAGGGACATTCAGTACTTC
J gene: TRBJ2-4
D gene: NA
clone size: NA
V gene: TRBV30

CDR3 protein: CASSLAGARHQPQHF
CDR3 DNA: TGCGCCAGCAGCTTGGCCGGAGCTCGGCATCAGCCCCAGCATTTT
J gene: TRBJ1-5
D gene: NA
clone size: NA
V gene: TRBV5-1

CDR3 protein: CASRRTGLGYGYTF
CDR3 DNA: TGTGCCAGCAGACGCACAGGGTTGGGCTATGGCTACACCTTC
J gene: TRBJ1-2
D gene: NA
clone size: NA
V gene: TRBV6-5

CDR3 protein: CASSQGQEGHGYTF
CDR3 DNA: TGTGCCAGCAGCCAAGGACAGGAAGGTCATGGCTACACCTTC
J gene: TRBJ1-2
D gene: NA
clone size: NA
V gene: TRBV4-2

CDR3 protein: CASSQVAGVNEQFF
CDR3 DNA: TGTGCCAGCAGCCAAGTCGCAGGGGTAAATGAGCAGTTCTTC
J gene: TRBJ2-1
D gene: NA
clone size: NA
V gene: TRBV3-1/TRBV3-2

CDR3 protein: CTSSQPGLARNNEQFF
CDR3 DNA: TGCACCAGCAGCCAACCCGGACTAGCGAGAAACAATGAGCAGTTCTTC
J gene: TRBJ2-1
D gene: NA
clone size: NA
V gene: TRBV1

CDR3 protein: CASRSRGPGGYTF
CDR3 DNA: TGTGCCAGCCGGAGCAGGGGGCCGGGGGGCTACACCTTC
J gene: TRBJ1-2
D gene: TRBD1
clone size: NA
V gene: TRBV6-5

CDR3 protein: CASSSSLDQPQHF
CDR3 DNA: TGTGCCAGCAGCTCTAGTCTCGATCAGCCCCAGCATTTT
J gene: TRBJ1-5
D gene: NA
clone size: NA
V gene: TRBV7-7

CDR3 protein: CATSRDWQGGYTF
CDR3 DNA: TGTGCCACCAGCAGAGATTGGCAGGGTGGCTACACCTTC
J gene: TRBJ1-2
D gene: NA
clone size: once
V gene: TRBV15

CDR3 protein: CASSRSQQQETQYF
CDR3 DNA: TGTGCCAGTAGTAGATCGCAACAGCAAGAGACCCAGTACTTC
J gene: TRBJ2-5
D gene: NA
clone size: few
V gene: TRBV19

CDR3 protein: CPSSLRPGPGGRYGYTF
CDR3 DNA: TGTCCCAGCAGCTTACGCCCGGGGCCGGGGGGGAGGTATGGCTACACCTTC
J gene: TRBJ1-2
D gene: NA
clone size: NA
V gene: TRBV13

CDR3 protein: CASSYTTGSRGEQYF
CDR3 DNA: TGTGCCAGCAGTTACACAACCGGGTCCCGGGGCGAGCAGTACTTC
J gene: TRBJ2-7
D gene: NA
clone size: NA
V gene: TRBV6-5

CDR3 protein: CASSVGERGGQETQYF
CDR3 DNA: TGTGCCAGCAGCGTAGGTGAAAGGGGGGGCCAAGAGACCCAGTACTTC
J gene: TRBJ2-5
D gene: NA
clone size: once
V gene: TRBV9

CDR3 protein: CATSDPQSGGDRDTQYF
CDR3 DNA: TGTGCCACCAGTGATCCCCAGAGCGGTGGGGATCGGGATACGCAGTATTTT
J gene: TRBJ2-3
D gene: NA
clone size: NA
V gene: TRBV24-1

CDR3 protein: CASSRSTSSYEQYF
CDR3 DNA: TGCGCCAGCAGCCGGAGCACGAGCTCCTACGAGCAGTACTTC
J gene: TRBJ2-7
D gene: NA
clone size: few
V gene: TRBV10-1

CDR3 protein: CASSLGQNYGYTF
CDR3 DNA: TGTGCCAGCAGTTTGGGACAGAACTATGGCTACACCTTC
J gene: TRBJ1-2
D gene: TRBD1
clone size: NA
V gene: TRBV12-3/TRBV12-4

CDR3 protein: CASSPRDRGLNEQFF
CDR3 DNA: TGTGCCAGCAGCCCCCGGGACAGGGGGCTGAATGAGCAGTTCTTC
J gene: TRBJ2-1
D gene: TRBD1
clone size: NA
V gene: TRBV9

CDR3 protein: CASSQGLAQETQYF
CDR3 DNA: TGCGCCAGCAGCCAAGGGCTAGCGCAAGAGACCCAGTACTTC
J gene: TRBJ2-5
D gene: NA
clone size: NA
V gene: TRBV4-3

CDR3 protein: CASSLSGRNTEAFF
CDR3 DNA: TGTGCCAGCAGCTTGTCAGGCAGAAACACTGAAGCTTTCTTT
J gene: TRBJ1-1
D gene: NA
clone size: NA
V gene: TRBV5-6

CDR3 protein: CASSASYGSEQFF
CDR3 DNA: TGCGCCAGCAGTGCTAGTTACGGAAGTGAGCAGTTCTTC
J gene: TRBJ2-1
D gene: NA
clone size: NA
V gene: TRBV10-1

CDR3 protein: CASSLGQGRNTEAFF
CDR3 DNA: TGCGCCAGCAGCTTGGGTCAGGGCCGGAACACTGAAGCTTTCTTT
J gene: TRBJ1-1
D gene: NA
clone size: NA
V gene: TRBV5-1

CDR3 protein: CASRDGTGANYGYTF
CDR3 DNA: TGTGCCAGCAGGGACGGGACAGGGGCTAACTATGGCTACACCTTC
J gene: TRBJ1-2
D gene: TRBD1
clone size: NA
V gene: TRBV28

CDR3 protein: CASSTGTGNNEQFF
CDR3 DNA: TGCGCCAGCAGCACCGGGACAGGGAACAATGAGCAGTTCTTC
J gene: TRBJ2-1
D gene: TRBD1
clone size: NA
V gene: TRBV5-1

CDR3 protein: CASTPAGLGTEAFF
CDR3 DNA: TGTGCCAGCACCCCAGCGGGACTGGGGACTGAAGCTTTCTTT
J gene: TRBJ1-1
D gene: NA
clone size: NA
V gene: TRBV7-3